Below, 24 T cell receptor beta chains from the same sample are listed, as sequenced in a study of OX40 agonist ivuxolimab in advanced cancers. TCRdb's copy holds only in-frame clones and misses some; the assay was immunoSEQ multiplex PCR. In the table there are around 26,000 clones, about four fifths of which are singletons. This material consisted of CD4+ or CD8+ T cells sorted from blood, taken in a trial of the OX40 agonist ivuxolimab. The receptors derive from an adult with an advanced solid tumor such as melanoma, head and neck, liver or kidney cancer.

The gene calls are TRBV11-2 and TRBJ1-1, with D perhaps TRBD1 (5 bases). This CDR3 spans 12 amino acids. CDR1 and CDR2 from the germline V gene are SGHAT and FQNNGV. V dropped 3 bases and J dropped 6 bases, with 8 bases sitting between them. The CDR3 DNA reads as TGTGCCAGCAGCTTGTGGGGCGCTGAAGCTTTCTTT. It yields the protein CASSLWGAEAFF. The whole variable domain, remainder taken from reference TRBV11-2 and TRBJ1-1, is EAGVAQSPRYKIIEKRQSVAFWCNPISGHATLYWYQQILGQGPKLLIQFQNNGVVDDSQLPKDRFSAERLKGVDSTLKIQPAKLEDSAVYLCASSLWGAEAFFGQGTRLTVV.

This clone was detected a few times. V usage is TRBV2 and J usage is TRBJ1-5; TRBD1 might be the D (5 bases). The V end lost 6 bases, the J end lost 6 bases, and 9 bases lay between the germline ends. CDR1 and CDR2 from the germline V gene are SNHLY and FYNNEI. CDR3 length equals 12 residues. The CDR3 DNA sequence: TGTGCCAGCAGCGATCAGGGTCAGCCCCAGCATTTT. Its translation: CASSDQGQPQHF.

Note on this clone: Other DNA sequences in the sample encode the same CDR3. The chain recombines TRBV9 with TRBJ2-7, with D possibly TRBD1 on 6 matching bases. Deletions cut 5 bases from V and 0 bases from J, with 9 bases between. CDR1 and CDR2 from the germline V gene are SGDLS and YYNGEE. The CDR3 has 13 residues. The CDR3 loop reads CASSQGSSYEQYF. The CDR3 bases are TGTGCCAGCAGTCAGGGGAGCTCCTACGAGCAGTACTTC.

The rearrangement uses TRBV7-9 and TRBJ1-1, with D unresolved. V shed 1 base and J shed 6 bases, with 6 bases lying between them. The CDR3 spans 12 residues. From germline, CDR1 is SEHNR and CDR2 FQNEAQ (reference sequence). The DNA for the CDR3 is TGTGCCAGCAGCTTAGGAACAGCTGAAGCTTTCTTT. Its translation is CASSLGTAEAFF.

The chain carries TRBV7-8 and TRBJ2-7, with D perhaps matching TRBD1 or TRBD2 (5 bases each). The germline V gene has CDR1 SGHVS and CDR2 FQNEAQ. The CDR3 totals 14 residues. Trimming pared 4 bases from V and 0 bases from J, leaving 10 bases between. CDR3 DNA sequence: TGTGCCAGCAGCTATCCAGGGAGCTCCTACGAGCAGTACTTC. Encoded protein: CASSYPGSSYEQYF.

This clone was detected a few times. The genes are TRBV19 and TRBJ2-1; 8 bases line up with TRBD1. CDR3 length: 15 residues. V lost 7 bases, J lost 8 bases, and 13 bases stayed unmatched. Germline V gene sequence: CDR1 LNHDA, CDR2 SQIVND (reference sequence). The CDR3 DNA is TGTGCCAGTACTGCCGGGACAGGACGCCTGGATGAGCAGTTCTTC. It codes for CASTAGTGRLDEQFF.

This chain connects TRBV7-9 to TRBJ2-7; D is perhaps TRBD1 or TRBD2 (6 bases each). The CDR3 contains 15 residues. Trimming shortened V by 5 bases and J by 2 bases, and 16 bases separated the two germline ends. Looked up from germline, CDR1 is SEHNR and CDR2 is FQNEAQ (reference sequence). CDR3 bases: TGTGCCAGCAGCCTCAAGGAGGGGGGCACCTACGAGCAGTACTTC. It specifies CASSLKEGGTYEQYF.

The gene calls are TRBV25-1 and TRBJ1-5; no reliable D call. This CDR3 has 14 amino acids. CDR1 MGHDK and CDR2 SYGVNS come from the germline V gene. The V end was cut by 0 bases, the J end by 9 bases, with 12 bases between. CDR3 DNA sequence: TGTGCCAGCAGTGAATATGCGCCCCCCGGGCCCCAGCATTTT. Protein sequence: CASSEYAPPGPQHF.

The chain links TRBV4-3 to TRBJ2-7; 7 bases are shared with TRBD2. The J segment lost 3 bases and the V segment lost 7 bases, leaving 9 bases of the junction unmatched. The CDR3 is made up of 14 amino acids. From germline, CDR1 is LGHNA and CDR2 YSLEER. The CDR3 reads CASKPGLADYEQYF. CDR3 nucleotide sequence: TGCGCCAGCAAGCCAGGGCTAGCGGACTACGAGCAGTACTTC.

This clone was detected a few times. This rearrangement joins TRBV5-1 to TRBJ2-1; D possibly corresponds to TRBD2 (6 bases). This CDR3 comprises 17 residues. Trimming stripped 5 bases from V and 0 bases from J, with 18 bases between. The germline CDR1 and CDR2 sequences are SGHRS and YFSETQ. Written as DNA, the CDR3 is TGCGCCAGCAGTCGGGCGACCGGGACTCACTCCTACAATGAGCAGTTCTTC. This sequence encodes CASSRATGTHSYNEQFF.

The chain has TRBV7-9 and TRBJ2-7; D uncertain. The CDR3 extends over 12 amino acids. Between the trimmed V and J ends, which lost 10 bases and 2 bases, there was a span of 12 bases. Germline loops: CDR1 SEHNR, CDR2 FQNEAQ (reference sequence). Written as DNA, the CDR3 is TGTGCCATAAATAGGGTCCCCTACGAGCAGTACTTC. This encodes CAINRVPYEQYF.

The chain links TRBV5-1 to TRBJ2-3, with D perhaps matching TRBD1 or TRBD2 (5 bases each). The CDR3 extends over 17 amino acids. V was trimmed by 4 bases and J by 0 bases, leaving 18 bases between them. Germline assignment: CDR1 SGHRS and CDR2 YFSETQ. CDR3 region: CASSRGTGTESTDTQYF. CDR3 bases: TGCGCCAGCAGCCGGGGTACTGGGACGGAAAGCACAGATACGCAGTATTTT.

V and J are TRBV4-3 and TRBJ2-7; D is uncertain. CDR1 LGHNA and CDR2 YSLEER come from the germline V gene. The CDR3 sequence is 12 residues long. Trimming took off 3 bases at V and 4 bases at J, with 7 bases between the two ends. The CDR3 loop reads CASSQGEYEQYF. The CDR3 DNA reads TGCGCCAGCAGCCAGGGCGAATACGAGCAGTACTTC.

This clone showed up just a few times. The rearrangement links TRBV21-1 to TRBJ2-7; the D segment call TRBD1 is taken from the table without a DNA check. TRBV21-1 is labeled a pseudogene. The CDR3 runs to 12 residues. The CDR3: CASSPTGYEQYF. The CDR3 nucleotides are TGTGCCAGCAGCCCGACAGGGTACGAGCAGTACTTC.

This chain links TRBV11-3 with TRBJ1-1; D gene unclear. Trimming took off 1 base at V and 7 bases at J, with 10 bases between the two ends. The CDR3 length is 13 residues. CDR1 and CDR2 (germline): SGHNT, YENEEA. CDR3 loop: CASSLGRGSEAFF. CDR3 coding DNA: TGTGCCAGCAGCTTAGGTCGAGGGAGTGAAGCTTTCTTT.

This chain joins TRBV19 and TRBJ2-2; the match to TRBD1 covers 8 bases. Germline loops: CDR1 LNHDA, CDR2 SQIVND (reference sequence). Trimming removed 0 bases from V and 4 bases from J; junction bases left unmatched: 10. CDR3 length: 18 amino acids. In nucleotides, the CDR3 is TGTGCCAGTAGTATAGAAAGGACAGGGTATCTCACCACCGGGGAGCTGTTTTTT. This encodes CASSIERTGYLTTGELFF.

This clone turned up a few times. Here the CDR3 DNA reads TGTGCCAGCAGCCAAGATCGGGGGGGCTCCTATAATTCACCCCTCCACTTT. Protein sequence: CASSQDRGGSYNSPLHF. The rearrangement uses TRBV4-2 and TRBJ1-6; possibly TRBD1 for D (5 bases). V shed 0 bases and J shed 0 bases, with 9 bases lying between them. This CDR3 has 17 amino acids. From germline, CDR1 is LGHNA and CDR2 YNFKEQ.

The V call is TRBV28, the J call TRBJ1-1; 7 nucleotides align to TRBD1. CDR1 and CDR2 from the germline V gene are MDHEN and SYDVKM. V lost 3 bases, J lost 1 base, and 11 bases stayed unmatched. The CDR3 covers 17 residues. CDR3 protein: CASSFLGAGQPNTEAFF. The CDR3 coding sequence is TGTGCCAGCAGTTTTTTAGGCGCGGGACAGCCGAACACTGAAGCTTTCTTT. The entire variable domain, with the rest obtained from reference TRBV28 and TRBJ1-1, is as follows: DVKVTQSSRYLVKRTGEKVFLECVQDMDHENMFWYRQDPGLGLRLIYFSYDVKMKEKGDIPEGYSVSREKKERFSLILESASTNQTSMYLCASSFLGAGQPNTEAFFGQGTRLTVV.

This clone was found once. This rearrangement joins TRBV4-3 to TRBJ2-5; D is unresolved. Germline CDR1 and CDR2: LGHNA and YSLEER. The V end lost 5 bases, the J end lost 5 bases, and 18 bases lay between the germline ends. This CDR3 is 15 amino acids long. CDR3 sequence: CASSLVRTPAETQYF. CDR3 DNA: TGCGCCAGCAGCTTAGTTAGGACGCCGGCCGAGACCCAGTACTTC.

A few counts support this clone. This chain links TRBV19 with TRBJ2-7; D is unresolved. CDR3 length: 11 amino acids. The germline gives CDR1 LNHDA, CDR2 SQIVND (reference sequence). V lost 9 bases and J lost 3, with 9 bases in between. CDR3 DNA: TGTGCCAGCCAACTCGGCTACGAGCAGTACTTC. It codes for CASQLGYEQYF.

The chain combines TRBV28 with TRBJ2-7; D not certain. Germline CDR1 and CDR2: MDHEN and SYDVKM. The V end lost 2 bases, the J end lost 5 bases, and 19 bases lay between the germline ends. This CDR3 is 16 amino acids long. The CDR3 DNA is TGTGCCAGCAGTTTAGTGGGCACGGCCTTGGAGAACGAGCAGTACTTC. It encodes CASSLVGTALENEQYF.

In DNA form, the CDR3 reads TGCGCCAGCAGCTTGAGTGGCGGGCGGGATGAGCAGTTCTTC. Translating gives CASSLSGGRDEQFF. The V call is TRBV5-1, the J call TRBJ2-1, with a possible D match to TRBD2 (5 bases). CDR3 length: 14 amino acids. Germline V gives CDR1 SGHRS, CDR2 YFSETQ. V was trimmed by 1 base and J by 8 bases, leaving 13 bases between them.

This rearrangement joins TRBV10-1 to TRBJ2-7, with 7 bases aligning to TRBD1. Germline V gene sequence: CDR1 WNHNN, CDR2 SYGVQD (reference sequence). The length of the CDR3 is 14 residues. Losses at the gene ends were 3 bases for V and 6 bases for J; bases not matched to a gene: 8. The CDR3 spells CASSERGRLSEQYF. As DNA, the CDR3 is TGCGCCAGCAGTGAAAGGGGGCGCCTGTCCGAGCAGTACTTC.

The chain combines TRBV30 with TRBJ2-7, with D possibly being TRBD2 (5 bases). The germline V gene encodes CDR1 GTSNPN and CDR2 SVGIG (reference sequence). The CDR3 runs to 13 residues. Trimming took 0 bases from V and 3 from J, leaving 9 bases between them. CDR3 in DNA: TGTGCCTGGAGTGTGAGGGAATTCTACGAGCAGTACTTC. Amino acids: CAWSVREFYEQYF.